The next 11 T cell receptor beta chains were all read from a single sample in a study of human T cells and chemical hapten exposure. Time point of the sample: patch test 1, 2 weeks after DPC sensitization. Treatment described: therapeutic diphenylcyclopropenone sensitization with weekly scalp DPC. TCRdb passed the RACE reads through MiXCR, listing each CDR3 protein once. This sample has 70,000 to 80,000 distinct CDR3 sequences, with around 30% found just once. The sequenced sample was whole blood, obtained in connection with sensitization to the hapten diphenylcyclopropenone (DPC). These receptors came from a man between 35 and 55 years old with alopecia areata. Some clones in this sample may be carry-over from other donors' samples.

This clonotype was counted once. V usage is TRBV28 and J usage is TRBJ2-7, with D uncertain. V was trimmed by 4 bases and J by 3 bases, leaving 13 bases between them. The CDR3 is 14 amino acids. The germline gives CDR1 MDHEN, CDR2 SYDVKM. The CDR3 nucleotides read TGTGCCAGCAGTTGGGAATCGGGTAACTACGAGCAGTACTTC. This sequence encodes CASSWESGNYEQYF.

This chain joins TRBV10-3 and TRBJ2-1; 7 bases align to TRBD2. After removal of 1 base from V and 1 base from J, the junction contained 10 bases not matched to a gene. This CDR3 has 18 residues. Germline V gene sequence: CDR1 ENHRY, CDR2 SYGVKD. The CDR3 is CAISEFSGKLGSYNEQFF. The CDR3 DNA reads as TGTGCCATCAGTGAGTTCAGCGGGAAGTTAGGTTCCTACAATGAGCAGTTCTTC.

This clonotype was counted only a few times. This rearrangement joins TRBV12-3 or TRBV12-4 to TRBJ1-4; 8 nucleotides match TRBD1. Losses at the gene ends were 5 bases for V and 7 bases for J; bases not matched to a gene: 12. The length of the CDR3 is 16 residues. The CDR3 DNA reads as TGTGCCAGCAGTAATCGGGACAGGCTTCGGGGTGAAAAACTGTTTTTT. It yields the protein CASSNRDRLRGEKLFF.

The chain recombines TRBV6-6 with TRBJ2-3; TRBD2 matches 9 bases. The J segment lost 4 bases and the V segment lost 4 bases, leaving 9 bases of the junction unmatched. CDR3 length: 16 amino acids. CDR1 MNHNY and CDR2 SVGAGI come from the germline V gene (reference sequence). The CDR3 region is CASSSIFSGSPDTQYF. CDR3 coding DNA: TGTGCCAGCAGTTCCATTTTTAGCGGGAGCCCAGATACGCAGTATTTT.

Only a few counts were recorded for this clonotype. The rearrangement links TRBV6-5 to TRBJ1-2; D is uncertain. V was trimmed by 0 bases and J by 5 bases, leaving 10 bases between them. Germline loops: CDR1 MNHEY, CDR2 SVGAGI. The CDR3 covers 14 residues. The CDR3 bases are TGTGCCAGCAGTTACTCTAAGGGTCCATATGGCTACACCTTC. Translated: CASSYSKGPYGYTF.

Within the sample, this clonotype is medium-sized. The V gene is TRBV3-1, the J gene TRBJ1-5, with D hard to call. Germline V CDR1 and CDR2: LGHDT, YNNKEL (reference sequence). Deletions cut 1 base from V and 9 bases from J, with 10 bases between. The CDR3 has 13 residues. In DNA form, the CDR3 reads TGTGCCAGCAGCCAAGTGGACGGGTGGCCCCAGCATTTT. This translates into CASSQVDGWPQHF.

The chain uses TRBV7-2 and TRBJ1-3; weak D call: TRBD1 (5 bases). In germline, CDR1 is SGHTA, CDR2 FQGNSA. The CDR3 runs 14 residues. V was pared by 3 bases and J by 0 bases, with 6 bases between. The CDR3, as DNA: TGTGCCAGCAGCTTGGGGCCCTCTGGAAACACCATATATTTT. It is translated as CASSLGPSGNTIYF.

This clonotype showed up just a few times. The chain couples TRBV7-9 to TRBJ1-6; the match to TRBD1 covers 7 bases. CDR3 length: 15 amino acids. Per the germline V gene, CDR1 is SEHNR and CDR2 is FQNEAQ (reference sequence). Trimming at V came to 3 bases and at J to 5 bases, leaving 4 bases not matched to a gene. CDR3 coding DNA: TGTGCCAGCAGCTTGGGCCAGGGGGATAATTCACCCCTCCACTTT. It codes for CASSLGQGDNSPLHF.

This clonotype came up a few times. The CDR3 DNA reads TGCAGTGCCCTCATAGCGGGAGGGGGCTACGAGCAGTACTTC. Its translation is CSALIAGGGYEQYF. The rearrangement uses TRBV20-1 and TRBJ2-7; 11 nucleotides agree with TRBD2. The germline CDR1 and CDR2 sequences are DFQATT and SNEGSKA (reference sequence). J lost 3 bases, V lost 6 bases, and 7 bases had no gene match. The CDR3 is 14 residues long.

This clonotype appeared a few times. The chain has TRBV20-1 and TRBJ1-6; TRBD1 aligns across 8 bases. Trimming at V came to 5 bases and at J to 10 bases, leaving 10 bases not matched to a gene. This CDR3 has 14 residues. Per germline, CDR1 DFQATT and CDR2 SNEGSKA (reference sequence). Here the CDR3 reads CSARLTGVGSPLHF. CDR3 nucleotide sequence: TGCAGTGCTCGCTTGACAGGGGTAGGATCACCCCTCCACTTT.

This clonotype has more than one count but fewer than ten. The chain combines TRBV5-4 with TRBJ2-7, with D possibly matching TRBD2 (5 bases). Germline CDR1 is SGHNT and CDR2 is YYREEE (reference sequence). This CDR3 comprises 14 residues. The V end lost 0 bases, the J end lost 0 bases, and 7 bases lay between the germline ends. CDR3 region: CASSLARDSYEQYF. CDR3 DNA sequence: TGTGCCAGCAGCTTGGCCCGGGACTCCTACGAGCAGTACTTC.